The clone carrying this TCR beta chain was seen ten or more times. Its target is unknown. The data were obtained in a study of blood T cells in healthy people across ages. Study results and limitations: Those diversity estimates obtained from one million T cells were thought to be underestimates. With age, beta diversity per million T cells declined roughly linearly, significantly by 30 to 50. Percentage of naive T cells showed a strong correlation with TCR beta diversity.

Germline CDR1 MNHEY, CDR2 SVGAGI. The V end lost 2 bases, the J end lost 8 bases, and 19 bases lay between the germline ends. The CDR3 has 15 residues. The authors ran a second PCR of 7 to 11 cycles using a sample-barcoded 5' primer and a J-beta primer mix. One entry per CDR3 protein results from TCRdb running MiXCR on the 5' RACE reads. Of around 500,000 distinct CDR3 sequences listed, 45% to 55% are singletons. The sample consisted of blood. The sequence was collected from a man older than 75 in good health. This chain connects TRBV6-5 to TRBJ2-7, with TRBD2 as a possible D gene (5 bases). The CDR3 coding sequence is TGTGCCAGCAGTTACCGGGAACTGCCGTACGTGAAGCAGTACTTC. Its translation is CASSYRELPYVKQYF.